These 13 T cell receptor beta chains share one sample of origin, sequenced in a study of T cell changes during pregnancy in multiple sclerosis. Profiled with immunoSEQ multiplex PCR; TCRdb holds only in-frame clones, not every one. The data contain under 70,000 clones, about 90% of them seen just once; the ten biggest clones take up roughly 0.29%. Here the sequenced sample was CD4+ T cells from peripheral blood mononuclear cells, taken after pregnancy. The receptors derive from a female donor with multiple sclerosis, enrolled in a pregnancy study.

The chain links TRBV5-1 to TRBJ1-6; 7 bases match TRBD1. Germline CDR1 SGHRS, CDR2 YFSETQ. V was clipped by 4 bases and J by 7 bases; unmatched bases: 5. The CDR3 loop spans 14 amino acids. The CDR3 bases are TGCGCCAGCAGCCAGGGGGGAGCAAATTCACCCCTCCACTTT. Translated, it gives CASSQGGANSPLHF.

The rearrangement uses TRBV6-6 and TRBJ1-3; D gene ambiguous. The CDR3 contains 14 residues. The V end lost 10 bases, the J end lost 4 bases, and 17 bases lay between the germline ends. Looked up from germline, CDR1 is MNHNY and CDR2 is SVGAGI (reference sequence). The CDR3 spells CATRYNFLGNTIYF. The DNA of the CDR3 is TGTGCCACTAGGTACAACTTTTTAGGAAACACCATATATTTT.

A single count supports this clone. CDR3 loop: CSVEGQAGKGIGTDTQYF. CDR3 nucleotides: TGCAGCGTTGAAGGCCAAGCGGGGAAGGGAATAGGGACAGATACGCAGTATTTT. This sequence joins TRBV29-1 and TRBJ2-3, with 7 bases matching TRBD2. CDR1 and CDR2 (germline): SQVTM, ANQGSEA. J lost 3 bases, V lost 1 base, and 16 bases had no gene match. CDR3 size: 18 residues.

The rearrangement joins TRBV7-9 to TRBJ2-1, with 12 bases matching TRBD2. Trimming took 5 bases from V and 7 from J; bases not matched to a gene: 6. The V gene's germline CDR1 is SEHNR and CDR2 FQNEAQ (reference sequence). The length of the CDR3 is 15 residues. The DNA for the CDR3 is TGTGCCAGCAGCCCCGGACTAGCGGGGCTGAATGAGCAGTTCTTC. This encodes CASSPGLAGLNEQFF.

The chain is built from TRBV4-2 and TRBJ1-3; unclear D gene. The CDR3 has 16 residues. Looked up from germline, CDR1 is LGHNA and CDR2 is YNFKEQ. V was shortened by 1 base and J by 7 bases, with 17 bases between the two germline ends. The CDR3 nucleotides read TGTGCCAGCAGCCAAGTTTCGGTCACCGGGTTTAACACCATATATTTT. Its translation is CASSQVSVTGFNTIYF.

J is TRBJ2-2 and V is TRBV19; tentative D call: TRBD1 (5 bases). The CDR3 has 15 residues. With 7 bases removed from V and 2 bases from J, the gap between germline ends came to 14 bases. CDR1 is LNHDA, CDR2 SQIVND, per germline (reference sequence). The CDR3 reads CASKYRRANTGELFF. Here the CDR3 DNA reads TGTGCCAGTAAATATCGCAGGGCTAACACCGGGGAGCTGTTTTTT.

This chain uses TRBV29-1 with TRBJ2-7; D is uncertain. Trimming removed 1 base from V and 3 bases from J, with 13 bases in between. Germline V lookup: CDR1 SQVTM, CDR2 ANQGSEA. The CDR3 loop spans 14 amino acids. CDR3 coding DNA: TGCAGCGTTGAAGTGCGAGCGAGCCACTACGAGCAGTACTTC. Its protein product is CSVEVRASHYEQYF.

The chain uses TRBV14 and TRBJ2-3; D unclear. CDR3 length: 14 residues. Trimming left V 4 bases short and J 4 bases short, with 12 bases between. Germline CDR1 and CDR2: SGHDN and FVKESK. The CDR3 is CASSPSRSADTQYF. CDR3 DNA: TGTGCCAGCAGCCCGTCTCGGTCGGCAGATACGCAGTATTTT.

CDR3: CASRFRRGNQPQHF. The CDR3 DNA sequence: TGTGCCAGTAGGTTTCGCAGGGGTAATCAGCCCCAGCATTTT. The chain carries TRBV19 and TRBJ1-5, with D possibly TRBD1 on 6 matching bases. The CDR3 is 14 residues long. Germline values: CDR1 LNHDA, CDR2 SQIVND (reference sequence). V lost 6 bases to trimming and J lost 4 bases, with 13 bases between them.

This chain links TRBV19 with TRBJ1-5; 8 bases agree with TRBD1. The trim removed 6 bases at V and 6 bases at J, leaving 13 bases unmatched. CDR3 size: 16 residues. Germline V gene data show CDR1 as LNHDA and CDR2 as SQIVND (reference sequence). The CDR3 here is CASRPGGGRESQPQHF. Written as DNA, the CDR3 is TGTGCCAGTAGGCCAGGGGGCGGTCGGGAAAGTCAGCCCCAGCATTTT.

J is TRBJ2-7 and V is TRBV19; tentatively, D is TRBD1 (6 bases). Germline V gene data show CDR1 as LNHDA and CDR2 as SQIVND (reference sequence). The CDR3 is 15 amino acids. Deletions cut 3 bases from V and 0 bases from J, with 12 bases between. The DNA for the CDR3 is TGTGCCAGTAGTATTAACAGGGACGGCTCCTACGAGCAGTACTTC. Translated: CASSINRDGSYEQYF.

The CDR3 is CASSLPGGRRNQPQHF. As DNA, the CDR3 is TGTGCCAGCAGCCTTCCTGGGGGCAGGCGCAATCAGCCCCAGCATTTT. This rearrangement joins TRBV28 to TRBJ1-5; a weak D match, TRBD1 (6 bases). V was clipped by 6 bases and J by 2 bases, with 17 bases between them. CDR3 length: 16 residues. In germline, CDR1 is MDHEN, CDR2 SYDVKM.

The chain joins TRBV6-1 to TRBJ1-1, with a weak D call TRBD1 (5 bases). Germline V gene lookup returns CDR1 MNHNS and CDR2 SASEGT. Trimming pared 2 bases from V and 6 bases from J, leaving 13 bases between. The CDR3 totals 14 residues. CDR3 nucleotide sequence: TGTGCCAGCAGTGAATTAGGGGTCAGGGCTGAAGCTTTCTTT. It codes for CASSELGVRAEAFF.